This section outlines one T cell receptor beta chain sequence together with its context. The source of the sample is a study of T cells after yellow fever vaccination. V lost 6 bases and J 0 bases, leaving 12 bases between the germline ends. Germline-derived CDR1 and CDR2 are MNHEY and SVGEGT. CDR3 size: 14 residues. TCRdb reprocessed the 5' RACE reads via MiXCR and lists one record per CDR3 protein. The sample records hundreds of thousands of distinct CDR3 sequences, 9% to 15% being singletons. Material: PBMCs, obtained on the day of the yellow fever booster vaccination. The chain recombines TRBV6-2 or TRBV6-3 with TRBJ2-7, with D tentatively TRBD1 (5 bases). The clonotype comes from a man under 40 who received the YFV17D yellow fever vaccine. Written as DNA, the CDR3 is TGTGCCAGCAGATCCCTAGGGGTCTCCTACGAGCAGTACTTC. Encoded protein: CASRSLGVSYEQYF.